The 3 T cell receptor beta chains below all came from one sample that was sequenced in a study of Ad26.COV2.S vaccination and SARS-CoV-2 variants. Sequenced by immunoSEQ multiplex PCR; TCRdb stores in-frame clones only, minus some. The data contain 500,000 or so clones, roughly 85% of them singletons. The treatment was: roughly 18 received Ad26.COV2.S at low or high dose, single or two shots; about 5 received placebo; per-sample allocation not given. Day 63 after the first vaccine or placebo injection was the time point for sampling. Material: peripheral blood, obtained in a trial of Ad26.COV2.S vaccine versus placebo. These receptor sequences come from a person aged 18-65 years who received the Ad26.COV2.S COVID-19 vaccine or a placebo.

As DNA, the CDR3 is TGTGCCAGCAGCGTAGGGGACAGAGCCTACGAGCAGTACTTC. The encoded protein is CASSVGDRAYEQYF. The chain employs TRBV9 and TRBJ2-7; 7 nucleotides match TRBD1. Looked up from germline, CDR1 is SGDLS and CDR2 is YYNGEE. The CDR3 contains 14 residues. Germline trimming cut 0 bases from V and 2 bases from J; bases unmatched to any gene: 2.

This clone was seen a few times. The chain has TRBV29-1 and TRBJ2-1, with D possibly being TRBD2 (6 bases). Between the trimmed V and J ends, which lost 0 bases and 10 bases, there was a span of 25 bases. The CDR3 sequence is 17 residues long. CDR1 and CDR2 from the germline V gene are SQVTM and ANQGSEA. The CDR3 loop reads CSVEEVLPGVGGIEQFF. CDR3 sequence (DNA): TGCAGCGTTGAAGAAGTTCTTCCGGGGGTGGGCGGAATCGAGCAGTTCTTC.

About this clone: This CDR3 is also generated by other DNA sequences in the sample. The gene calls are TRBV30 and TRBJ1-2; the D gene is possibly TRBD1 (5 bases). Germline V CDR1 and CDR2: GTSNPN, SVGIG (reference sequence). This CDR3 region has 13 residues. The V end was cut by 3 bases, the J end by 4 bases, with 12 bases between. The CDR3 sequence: CAWSTRGGYGYTF. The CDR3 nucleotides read TGTGCCTGGAGCACTCGGGGGGGCTATGGCTACACCTTC.